Following are 3 T cell receptor beta chains from one sample sequenced in a study of beta chain features in type 1 diabetes. Points from the study as a whole: Moderate but significant shortening of TCRB CDR3s was recorded in all four CD4+ subsets from Type 1 diabetes patients.

Reverse transcription of all isolated RNA meant that expressed TCRB transcripts were sequenced. The data were produced by immunoSEQ multiplex PCR, yet TCRdb's version contains in-frame clones alone and is incomplete. This sample carries 600,000 to 700,000 clones, roughly an eighth of them seen once, and the ten largest clones take more than 0.1%. Their antigens are not known. The specimen sequenced was naive CD4+ T cells from blood. These receptor sequences come from a young man with type 1 diabetes.

This chain links TRBV9 with TRBJ1-6, with D maybe TRBD1 (5 bases). This CDR3 spans 20 amino acids. Trimming shortened V by 4 bases and J by 7 bases, and 30 bases separated the two germline ends. The germline V gene has CDR1 SGDLS and CDR2 YYNGEE. The CDR3: CASSNPEGEIGLPKNSPLHF. CDR3 nucleotides: TGTGCCAGCAGCAACCCGGAAGGGGAGATTGGGTTACCGAAAAATTCACCCCTCCACTTT.

This clone was found a few times. The CDR3 region is CASSSDRAYGYTF. The CDR3 DNA is TGCGCCAGCAGCTCGGACAGGGCTTATGGCTACACCTTC. V is TRBV5-1 and J is TRBJ1-2; 8 bases match TRBD1. Germline V gives CDR1 SGHRS, CDR2 YFSETQ. Losses at the gene ends were 3 bases for V and 5 bases for J; bases not matched to a gene: 3. CDR3 length equals 13 residues.

Only a few counts were recorded for this clone. V usage is TRBV9 and J usage is TRBJ2-7; D tentatively fits TRBD1 or TRBD2 (5 bases each). Germline V gene sequence: CDR1 SGDLS, CDR2 YYNGEE. The ends were cut back, 4 bases at V and 2 bases at J, with 19 bases in the middle. The CDR3 is 16 residues long. CDR3 sequence (DNA): TGTGCCAGCAGCAAGATGGGGCAGGGAGCGACCTACGAGCAGTACTTC. Translated: CASSKMGQGATYEQYF. The full variable domain, with the rest looked up from reference TRBV9 and TRBJ2-7, is DSGVTQTPKHLITATGQRVTLRCSPRSGDLSVYWYQQSLDQGLQFLIQYYNGEERAKGNILERFSAQQFPDLHSELNLSSLELGDSALYFCASSKMGQGATYEQYFGPGTRLTVT.